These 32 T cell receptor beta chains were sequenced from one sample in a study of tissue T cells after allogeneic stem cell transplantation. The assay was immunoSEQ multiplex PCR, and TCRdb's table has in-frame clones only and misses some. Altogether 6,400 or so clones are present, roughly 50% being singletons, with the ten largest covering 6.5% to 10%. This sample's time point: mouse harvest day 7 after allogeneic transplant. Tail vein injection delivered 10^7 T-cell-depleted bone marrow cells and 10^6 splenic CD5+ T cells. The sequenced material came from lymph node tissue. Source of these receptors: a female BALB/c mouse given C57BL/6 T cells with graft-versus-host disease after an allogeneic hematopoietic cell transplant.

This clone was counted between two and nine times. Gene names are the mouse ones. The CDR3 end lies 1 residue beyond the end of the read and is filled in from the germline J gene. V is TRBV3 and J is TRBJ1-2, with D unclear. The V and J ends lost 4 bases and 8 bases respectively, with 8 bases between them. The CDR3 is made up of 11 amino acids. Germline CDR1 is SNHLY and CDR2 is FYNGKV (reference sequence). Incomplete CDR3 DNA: TGTGCCAGCAGCTCCGACCCAGACTACACC. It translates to CASSSDPDYT. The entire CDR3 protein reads CASSSDPDYTF.

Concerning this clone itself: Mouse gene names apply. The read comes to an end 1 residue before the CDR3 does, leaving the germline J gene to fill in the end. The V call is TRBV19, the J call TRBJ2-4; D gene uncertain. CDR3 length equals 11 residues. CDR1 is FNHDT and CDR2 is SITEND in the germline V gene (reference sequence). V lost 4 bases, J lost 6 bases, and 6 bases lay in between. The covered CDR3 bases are TGTGCCAGCAGTCGCTTCAACACCTTGTAC. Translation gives CASSRFNTLY. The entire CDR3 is CASSRFNTLYF.

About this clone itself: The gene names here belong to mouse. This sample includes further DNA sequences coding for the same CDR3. The DNA read from the CDR3 is TGTGCCAGCAGTCTTCACCTGCCAGTCTCCTATGAACAGTAC. Translated: CASSLHLPVSYEQY. The CDR3 reads in full as CASSLHLPVSYEQYF. This chain connects TRBV26 to TRBJ2-7, with D hard to call. The read halts 1 residue ahead of the CDR3 end, with the missing end drawn from the germline J gene. The CDR3 runs 15 residues. Per germline, CDR1 KGHPV and CDR2 FQNQEV (reference sequence). Trimming pared 3 bases from V and 0 bases from J, leaving 12 bases between.

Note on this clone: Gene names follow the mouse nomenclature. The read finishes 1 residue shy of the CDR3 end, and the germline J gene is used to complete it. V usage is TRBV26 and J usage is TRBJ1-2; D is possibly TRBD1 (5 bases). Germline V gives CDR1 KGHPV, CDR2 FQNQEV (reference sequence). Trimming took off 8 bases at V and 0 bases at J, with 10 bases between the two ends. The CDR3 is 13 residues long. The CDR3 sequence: CASGRDANSDYTF. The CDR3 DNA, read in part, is TGTGCCAGCGGCAGGGATGCAAACTCCGACTACACC. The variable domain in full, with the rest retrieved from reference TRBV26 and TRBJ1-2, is NSKVIQTPRYLVKGQGQKAKMRCIPEKGHPVVFWYQQNKNNEFKFLINFQNQEVLQQIDMTEKRFSAECPSNSPCSLEIQSSEAGDSALYLCASGRDANSDYTFGSGTRLLVI.

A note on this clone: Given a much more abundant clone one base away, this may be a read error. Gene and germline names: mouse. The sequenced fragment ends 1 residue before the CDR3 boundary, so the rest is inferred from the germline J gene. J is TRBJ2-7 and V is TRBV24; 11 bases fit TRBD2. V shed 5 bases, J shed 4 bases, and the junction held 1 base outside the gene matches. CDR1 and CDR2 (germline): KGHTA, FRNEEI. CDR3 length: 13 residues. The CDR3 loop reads CASSGDWGYEQYF. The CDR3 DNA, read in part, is TGTGCCAGCAGTGGGGACTGGGGGTATGAACAGTAC.

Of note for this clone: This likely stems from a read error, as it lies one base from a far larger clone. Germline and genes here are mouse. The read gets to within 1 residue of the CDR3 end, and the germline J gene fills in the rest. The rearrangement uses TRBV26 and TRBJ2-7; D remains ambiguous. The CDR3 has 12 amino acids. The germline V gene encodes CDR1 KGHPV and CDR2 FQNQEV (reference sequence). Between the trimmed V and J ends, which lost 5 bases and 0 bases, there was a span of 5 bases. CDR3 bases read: TGTGCCAGCAGTGATAACTCCTATGAACAGTAC. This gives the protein CASSDNSYEQY. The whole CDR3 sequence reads CASSDNSYEQYF.

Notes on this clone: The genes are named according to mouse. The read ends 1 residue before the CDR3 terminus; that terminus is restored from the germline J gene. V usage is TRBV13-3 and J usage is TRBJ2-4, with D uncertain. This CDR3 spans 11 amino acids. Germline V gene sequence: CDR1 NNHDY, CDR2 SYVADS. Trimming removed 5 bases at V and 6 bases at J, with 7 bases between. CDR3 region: CASRKDNTLYF. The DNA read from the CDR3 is TGTGCCAGCAGAAAGGACAACACCTTGTAC.

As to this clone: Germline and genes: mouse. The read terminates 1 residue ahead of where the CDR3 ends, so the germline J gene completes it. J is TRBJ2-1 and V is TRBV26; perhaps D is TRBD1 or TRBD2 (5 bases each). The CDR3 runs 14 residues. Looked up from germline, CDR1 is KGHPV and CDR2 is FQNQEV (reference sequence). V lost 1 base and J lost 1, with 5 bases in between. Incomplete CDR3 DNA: TGTGCCAGCAGTCTGTGGGGGAACTATGCTGAGCAGTTC. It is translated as CASSLWGNYAEQF. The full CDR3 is CASSLWGNYAEQFF. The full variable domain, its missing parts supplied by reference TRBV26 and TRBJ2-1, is NSKVIQTPRYLVKGQGQKAKMRCIPEKGHPVVFWYQQNKNNEFKFLINFQNQEVLQQIDMTEKRFSAECPSNSPCSLEIQSSEAGDSALYLCASSLWGNYAEQFFGPGTRLTVL.

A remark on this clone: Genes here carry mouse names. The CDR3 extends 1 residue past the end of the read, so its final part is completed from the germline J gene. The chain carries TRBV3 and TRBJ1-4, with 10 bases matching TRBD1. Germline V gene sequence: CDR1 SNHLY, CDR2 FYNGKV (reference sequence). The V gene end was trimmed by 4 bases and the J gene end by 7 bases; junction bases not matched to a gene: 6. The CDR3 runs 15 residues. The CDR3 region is CASSSRDRGGERLFF. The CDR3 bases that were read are TGTGCCAGCAGCTCCCGGGACAGGGGAGGCGAAAGATTATTT.

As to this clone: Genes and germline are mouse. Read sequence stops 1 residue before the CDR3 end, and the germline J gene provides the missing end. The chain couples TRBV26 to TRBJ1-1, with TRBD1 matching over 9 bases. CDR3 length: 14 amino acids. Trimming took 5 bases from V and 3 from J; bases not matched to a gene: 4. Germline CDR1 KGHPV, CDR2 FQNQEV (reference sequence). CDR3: CASSYRGRDTEVFF. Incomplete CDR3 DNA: TGTGCCAGCAGTTACAGGGGGCGCGACACAGAAGTCTTC.

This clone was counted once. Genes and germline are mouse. The CDR3 loop is CASSLGQGHTGQLYF. The CDR3 DNA, read in part, is TGTGCCAGCAGTCTGGGACAGGGTCACACCGGGCAGCTCTAC. The V gene is TRBV26, the J gene TRBJ2-2; TRBD1 aligns across 8 bases. The read terminates 1 residue before the CDR3 end, so the remaining end is supplied by the germline J gene. V lost 2 bases, J lost 3 bases, and 2 bases stayed unmatched. The germline V gene encodes CDR1 KGHPV and CDR2 FQNQEV (reference sequence). The CDR3 has 15 residues.

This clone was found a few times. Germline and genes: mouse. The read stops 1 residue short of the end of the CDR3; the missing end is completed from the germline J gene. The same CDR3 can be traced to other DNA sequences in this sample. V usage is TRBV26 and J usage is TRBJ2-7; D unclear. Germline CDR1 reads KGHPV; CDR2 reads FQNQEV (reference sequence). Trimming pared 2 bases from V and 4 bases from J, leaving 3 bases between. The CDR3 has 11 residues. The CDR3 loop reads CASSLQYEQYF. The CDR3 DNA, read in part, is TGTGCCAGCAGTCTGCAGTATGAACAGTAC.

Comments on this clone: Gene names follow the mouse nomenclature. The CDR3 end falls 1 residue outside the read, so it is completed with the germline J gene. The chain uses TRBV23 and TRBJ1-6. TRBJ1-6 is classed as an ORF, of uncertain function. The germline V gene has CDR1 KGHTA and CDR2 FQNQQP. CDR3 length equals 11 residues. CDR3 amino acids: CSSSQGGLLYF. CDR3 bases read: TGCTCCAGCAGTCAGGGGGGTCTCCTCTAC.

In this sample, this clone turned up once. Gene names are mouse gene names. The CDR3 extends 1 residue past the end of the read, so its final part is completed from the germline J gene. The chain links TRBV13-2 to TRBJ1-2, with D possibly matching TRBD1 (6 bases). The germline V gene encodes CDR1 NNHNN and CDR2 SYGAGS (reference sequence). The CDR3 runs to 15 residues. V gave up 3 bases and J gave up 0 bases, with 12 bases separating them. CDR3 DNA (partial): TGTGCCAGCGGTGGTCCGGGACAATCAAACTCCGACTACACC. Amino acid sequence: CASGGPGQSNSDYT. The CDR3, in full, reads CASGGPGQSNSDYTF.

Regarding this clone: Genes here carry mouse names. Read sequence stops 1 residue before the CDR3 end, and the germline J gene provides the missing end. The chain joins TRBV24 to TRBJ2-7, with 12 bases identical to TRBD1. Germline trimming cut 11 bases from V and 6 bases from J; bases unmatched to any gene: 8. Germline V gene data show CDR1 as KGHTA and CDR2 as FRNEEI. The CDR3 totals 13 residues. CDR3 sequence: CAPFRDRGLEQYF. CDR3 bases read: TGTGCCCCATTCCGGGACAGGGGGCTTGAACAGTAC.

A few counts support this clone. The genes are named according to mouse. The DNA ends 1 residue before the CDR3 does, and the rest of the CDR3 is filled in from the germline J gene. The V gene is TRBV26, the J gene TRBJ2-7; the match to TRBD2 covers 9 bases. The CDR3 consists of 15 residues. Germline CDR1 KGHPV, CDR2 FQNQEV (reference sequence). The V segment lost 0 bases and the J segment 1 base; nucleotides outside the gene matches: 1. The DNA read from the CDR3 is TGTGCCAGCAGTCTGTCAACTGGGGGGTCCTATGAACAGTAC. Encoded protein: CASSLSTGGSYEQY. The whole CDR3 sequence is CASSLSTGGSYEQYF.

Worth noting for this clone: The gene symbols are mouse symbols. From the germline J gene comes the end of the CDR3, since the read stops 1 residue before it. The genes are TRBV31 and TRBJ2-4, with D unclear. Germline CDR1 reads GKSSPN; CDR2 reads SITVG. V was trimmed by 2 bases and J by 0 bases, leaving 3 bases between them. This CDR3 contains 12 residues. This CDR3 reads CAWSFSQNTLYF. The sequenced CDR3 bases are TGTGCCTGGAGTTTTAGTCAAAACACCTTGTAC.

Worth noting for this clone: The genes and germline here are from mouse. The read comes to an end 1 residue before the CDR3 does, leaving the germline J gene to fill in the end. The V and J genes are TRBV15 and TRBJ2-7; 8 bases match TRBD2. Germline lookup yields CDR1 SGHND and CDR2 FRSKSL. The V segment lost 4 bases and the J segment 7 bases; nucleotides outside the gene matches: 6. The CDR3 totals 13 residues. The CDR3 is CASSWGGAWEQYF. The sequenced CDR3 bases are TGTGCCAGCAGTTGGGGGGGCGCCTGGGAACAGTAC.

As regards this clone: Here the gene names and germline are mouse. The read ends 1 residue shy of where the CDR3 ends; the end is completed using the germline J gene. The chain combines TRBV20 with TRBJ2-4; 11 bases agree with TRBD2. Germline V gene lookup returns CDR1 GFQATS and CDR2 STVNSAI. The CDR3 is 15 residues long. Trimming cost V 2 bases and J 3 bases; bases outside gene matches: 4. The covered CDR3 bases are TGTGGTGCTAGGAACTGGGGGGGCCGGCAAAACACCTTGTAC. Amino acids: CGARNWGGRQNTLY. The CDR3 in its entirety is CGARNWGGRQNTLYF.

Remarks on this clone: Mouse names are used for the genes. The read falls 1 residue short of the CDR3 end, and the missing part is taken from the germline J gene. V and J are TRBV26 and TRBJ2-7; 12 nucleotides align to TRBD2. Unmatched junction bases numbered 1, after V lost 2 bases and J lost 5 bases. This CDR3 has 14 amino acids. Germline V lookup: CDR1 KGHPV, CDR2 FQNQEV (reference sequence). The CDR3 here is CASSLRDWGDEQYF. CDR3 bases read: TGTGCCAGCAGTCTGCGGGACTGGGGGGATGAACAGTAC.

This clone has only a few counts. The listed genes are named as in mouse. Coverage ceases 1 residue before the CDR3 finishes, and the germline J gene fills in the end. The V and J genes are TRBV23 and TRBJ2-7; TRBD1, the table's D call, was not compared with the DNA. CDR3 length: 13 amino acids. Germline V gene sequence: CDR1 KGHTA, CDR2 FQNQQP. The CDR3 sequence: CSSSPRQTYEQYF. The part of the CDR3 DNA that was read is TGCTCCAGCAGTCCTCGACAAACCTATGAACAGTAC.

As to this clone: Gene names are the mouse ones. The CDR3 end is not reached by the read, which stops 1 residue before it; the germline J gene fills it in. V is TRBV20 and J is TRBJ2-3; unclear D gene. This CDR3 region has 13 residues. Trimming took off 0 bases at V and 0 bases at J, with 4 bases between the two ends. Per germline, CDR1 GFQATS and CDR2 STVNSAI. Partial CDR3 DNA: TGTGGTGCTAGGGACACTAGTGCAGAAACGCTGTAT. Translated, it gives CGARDTSAETLY. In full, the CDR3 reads CGARDTSAETLYF.

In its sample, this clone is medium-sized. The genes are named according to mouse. The CDR3 here is CASSLLGWAEQFF. CDR3 bases read: TGTGCCAGCAGTCTCCTGGGGTGGGCTGAGCAGTTC. The chain carries TRBV19 and TRBJ2-1; the D gene is possibly TRBD2 (6 bases). The read halts 1 residue ahead of the CDR3 end, with the missing end drawn from the germline J gene. Germline CDR1 is FNHDT and CDR2 is SITEND (reference sequence). This CDR3 has 13 residues. V was clipped by 4 bases and J by 7 bases, with 12 bases between them.

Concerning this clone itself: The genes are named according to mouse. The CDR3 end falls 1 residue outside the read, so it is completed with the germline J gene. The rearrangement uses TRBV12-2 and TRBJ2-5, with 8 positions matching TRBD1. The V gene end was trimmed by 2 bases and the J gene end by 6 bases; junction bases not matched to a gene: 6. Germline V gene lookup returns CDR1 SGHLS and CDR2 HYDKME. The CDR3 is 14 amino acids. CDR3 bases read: TGTGCCAGCTCTCCCGGACAGGGATGGGACACCCAGTAC. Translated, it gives CASSPGQGWDTQY. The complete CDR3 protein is CASSPGQGWDTQYF.

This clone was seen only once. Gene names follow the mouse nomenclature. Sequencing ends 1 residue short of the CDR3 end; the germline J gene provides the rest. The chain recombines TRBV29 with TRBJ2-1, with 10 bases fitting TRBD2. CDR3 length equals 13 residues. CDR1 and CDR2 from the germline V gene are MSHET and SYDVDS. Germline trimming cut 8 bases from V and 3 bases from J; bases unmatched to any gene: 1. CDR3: CASDWGVYAEQFF. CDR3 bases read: TGTGCTAGCGACTGGGGGGTCTATGCTGAGCAGTTC.

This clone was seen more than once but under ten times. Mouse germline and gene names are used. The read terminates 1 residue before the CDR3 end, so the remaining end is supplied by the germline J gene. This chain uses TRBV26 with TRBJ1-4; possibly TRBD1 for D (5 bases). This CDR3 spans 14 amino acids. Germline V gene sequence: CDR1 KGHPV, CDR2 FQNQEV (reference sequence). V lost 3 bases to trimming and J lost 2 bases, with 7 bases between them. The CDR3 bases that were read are TGTGCCAGCAGTCTACGGACATCCAACGAAAGATTATTT. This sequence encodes CASSLRTSNERLF. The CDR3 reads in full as CASSLRTSNERLFF.

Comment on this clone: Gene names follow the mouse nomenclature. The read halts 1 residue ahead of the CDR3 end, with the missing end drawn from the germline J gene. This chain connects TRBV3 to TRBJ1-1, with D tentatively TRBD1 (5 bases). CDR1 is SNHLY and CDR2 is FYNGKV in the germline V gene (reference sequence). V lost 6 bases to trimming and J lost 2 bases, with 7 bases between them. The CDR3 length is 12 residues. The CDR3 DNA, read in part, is TGTGCCAGCAGACGGGACAACACAGAAGTCTTC. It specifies CASRRDNTEVF. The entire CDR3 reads CASRRDNTEVFF.

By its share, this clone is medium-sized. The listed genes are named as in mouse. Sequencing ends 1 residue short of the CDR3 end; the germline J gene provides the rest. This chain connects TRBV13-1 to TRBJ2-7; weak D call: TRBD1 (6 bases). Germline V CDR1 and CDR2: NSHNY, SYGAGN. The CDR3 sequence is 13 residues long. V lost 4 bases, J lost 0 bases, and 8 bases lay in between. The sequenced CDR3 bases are TGTGCCAGCAGTCGGGACAACTCCTATGAACAGTAC. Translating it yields CASSRDNSYEQY. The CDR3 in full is CASSRDNSYEQYF.

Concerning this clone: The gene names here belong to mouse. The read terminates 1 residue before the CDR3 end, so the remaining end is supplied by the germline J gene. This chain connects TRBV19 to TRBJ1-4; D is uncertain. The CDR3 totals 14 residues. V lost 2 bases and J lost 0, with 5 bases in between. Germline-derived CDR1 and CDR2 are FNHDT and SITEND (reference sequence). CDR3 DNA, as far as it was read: TGTGCCAGCAGTATGGATATTTCCAACGAAAGATTATTT. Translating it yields CASSMDISNERLF. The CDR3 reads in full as CASSMDISNERLFF.

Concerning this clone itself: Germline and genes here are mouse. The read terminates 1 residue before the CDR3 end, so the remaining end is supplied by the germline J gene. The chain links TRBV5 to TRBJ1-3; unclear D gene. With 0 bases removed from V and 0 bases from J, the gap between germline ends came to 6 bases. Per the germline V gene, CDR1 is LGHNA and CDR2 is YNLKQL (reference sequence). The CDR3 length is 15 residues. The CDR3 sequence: CASSQDGNSGNTLYF. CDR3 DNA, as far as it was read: TGTGCCAGCAGCCAAGATGGCAATTCTGGAAATACGCTCTAT.

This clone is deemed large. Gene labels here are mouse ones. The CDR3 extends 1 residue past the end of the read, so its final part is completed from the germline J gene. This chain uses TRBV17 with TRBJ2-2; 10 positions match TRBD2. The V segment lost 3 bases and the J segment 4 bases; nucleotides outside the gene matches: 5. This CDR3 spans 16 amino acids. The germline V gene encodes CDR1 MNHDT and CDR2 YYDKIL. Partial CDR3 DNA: TGTGCTAGCAGTAGGCCTGGGGGGGCCGGCACCGGGCAGCTCTAC. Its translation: CASSRPGGAGTGQLY. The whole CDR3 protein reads CASSRPGGAGTGQLYF.

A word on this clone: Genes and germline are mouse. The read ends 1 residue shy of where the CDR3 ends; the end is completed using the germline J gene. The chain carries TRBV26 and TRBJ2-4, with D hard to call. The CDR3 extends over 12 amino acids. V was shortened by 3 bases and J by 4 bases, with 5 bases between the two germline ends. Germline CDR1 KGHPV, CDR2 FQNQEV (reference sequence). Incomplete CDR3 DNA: TGTGCCAGCAGTCTCACAAAAAACACCTTGTAC. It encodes CASSLTKNTLY. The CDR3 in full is CASSLTKNTLYF.